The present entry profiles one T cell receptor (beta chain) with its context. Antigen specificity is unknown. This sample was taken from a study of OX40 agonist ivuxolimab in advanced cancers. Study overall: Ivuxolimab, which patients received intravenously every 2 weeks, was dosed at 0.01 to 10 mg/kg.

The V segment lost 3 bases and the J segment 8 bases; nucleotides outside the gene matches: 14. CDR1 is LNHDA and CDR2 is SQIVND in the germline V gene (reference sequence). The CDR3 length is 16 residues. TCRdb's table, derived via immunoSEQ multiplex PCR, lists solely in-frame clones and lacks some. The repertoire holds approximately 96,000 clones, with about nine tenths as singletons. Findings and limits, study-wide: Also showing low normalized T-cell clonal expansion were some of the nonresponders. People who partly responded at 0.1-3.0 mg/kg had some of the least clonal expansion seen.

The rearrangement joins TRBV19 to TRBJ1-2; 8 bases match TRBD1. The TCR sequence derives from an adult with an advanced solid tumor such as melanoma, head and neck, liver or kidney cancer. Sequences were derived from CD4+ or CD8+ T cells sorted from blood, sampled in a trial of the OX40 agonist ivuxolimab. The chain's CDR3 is CASSILSPGGARGYTF. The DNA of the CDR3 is TGTGCCAGTAGTATCCTTTCTCCAGGGGGCGCAAGGGGCTACACCTTC.